This TCR beta chain stems from a study of beta chain features in type 1 diabetes. Study-level findings and limits: In the patient group, naive, central memory and Treg TCRB repertoires seemed more alike than in the healthy donor group. Significant though moderate, a shortening of TCRB CDR3s appeared in all four CD4+ subsets of Type 1 diabetes patients. Type 1 diabetes patients had VDJ junctions that carried fewer insertions and more deletions. Sequencing used cDNA, and cells with high TCR expression could therefore be over-represented.

On this clone: Its antigen is not known.

The J segment lost 5 bases and the V segment lost 2 bases, leaving 6 bases of the junction unmatched. This CDR3 spans 15 amino acids. Germline-derived CDR1 and CDR2 are SGHRS and YFSETQ. What was sequenced were expressed TCRB transcripts, since all of the isolated RNA had been reverse transcribed. Here immunoSEQ multiplex PCR was the method, and the copy in TCRdb shows in-frame clones only, minus some. Of a few hundred thousand clones listed, approximately 12% are singletons. The clonotype originates from a woman in her late teens or twenties with type 1 diabetes. Sequencing was done on a sample of naive CD4+ T cells from blood. This chain links TRBV5-1 with TRBJ2-2; 7 nucleotides align to TRBD2. Here the CDR3 reads CASSFPSGATGELFF. The CDR3 DNA is TGCGCCAGCAGCTTCCCCAGCGGGGCTACCGGGGAGCTGTTTTTT.